These 6 T cell receptor beta chains originate from one sample sequenced in a study of tumor-infiltrating lymphocytes in primary liver carcinoma. The study extracted blood RNA from unsorted whole blood and also extracted germline DNA. Production of TCR beta cDNA used roughly 500 ng total RNA together with a constant-region primer. Slightly modified ARM-PCR with three nested multiplex PCR rounds yielded TCR beta libraries. TRBV1-TRBV30 forward primers paired with a C-beta reverse primer drove the first two PCR rounds, about 10 cycles each. TCRdb called the multiplex PCR reads again in MiXCR, with one record for every CDR3 protein. This repertoire shows about 200,000 distinct CDR3 sequences, less than 75% found once; its top ten account for around 7.1%. The sequencing sample was made of peripheral blood. The receptor set was obtained from a woman aged 60-70 years with primary liver carcinoma and hepatitis B virus infection.

Many counts were recorded for this clonotype. The chain employs TRBV29-1 and TRBJ2-5; D not certain. This CDR3 comprises 13 residues. Between the trimmed V and J ends, which lost 4 bases and 4 bases, there was a span of 13 bases. Germline CDR1 reads SQVTM; CDR2 reads ANQGSEA. The CDR3 DNA follows: TGCAGCGTTGCTGAAGGAGTTGGAGAGACCCAGTACTTC. Protein: CSVAEGVGETQYF.

On this clonotype itself: Mismatch with germline at one junction end may stem from a read error. V is TRBV5-1 and J is TRBJ2-1, with TRBD2 matching 7 bases. CDR3 size: 14 residues. The germline gives CDR1 SGHRS, CDR2 YFSETQ. The CDR3 spells CASSLGGRGVEQLF. CDR3 DNA sequence: TGCGCCAGCAGCTTGGGCGGGAGAGGAGTTGAGCAGCTCTTC.

With respect to this clonotype: Mismatch with germline at one junction end may stem from a read error. The chain carries TRBV12-5 and TRBJ2-3, with D perhaps TRBD2 (6 bases). CDR3 length: 15 amino acids. Germline V gene data show CDR1 as LGHNT and CDR2 as FRNRAP. CDR3 in amino acids: CASNTIAESSDTHYF. In nucleotides, the CDR3 is TGTGCCAGCAACACTATAGCGGAGTCCTCAGATACGCACTATTTT.

The J gene is TRBJ1-2, the V gene TRBV28; 8 bases align to TRBD1. Germline trimming cut 3 bases from V and 5 bases from J; bases unmatched to any gene: 5. Germline CDR1 reads MDHEN; CDR2 reads SYDVKM. There are 14 residues in the CDR3. CDR3 coding DNA: TGTGCCAGCAGTTTTCGGACAGGGAGATATGGCTACACCTTC. It specifies CASSFRTGRYGYTF.

Comments on this clonotype: This clone may be a read error of a much larger clone one base away. In DNA, the CDR3 is TGTGCCAGCAGTTTAGCGCGACAGGGGGGGGCCTCATCTCGGGTTCGGAACACTGAAGCTTTCTTT. Protein: CASSLARQGGASSRVRNTEAFF. The chain uses TRBV12-3 or TRBV12-4 and TRBJ1-1; 9 bases align to TRBD1. V trimming: 0 bases; J trimming: 1 base; junction bases outside the gene matches: 21. CDR3 length equals 22 residues.

This clonotype was recorded at least ten times. The chain has TRBV6-5 and TRBJ1-6, with D uncertain. Germline V gene data show CDR1 as MNHEY and CDR2 as SVGAGI. The CDR3 covers 15 residues. V dropped 0 bases and J dropped 7 bases, with 10 bases sitting between them. CDR3 residues: CASSYSDAENSPLHF. The CDR3 DNA reads as TGTGCCAGCAGTTACTCGGACGCGGAGAATTCACCCCTCCACTTT.